The 18 T cell receptor beta chains given below trace back to one sample, sequenced in a study of cytomegalovirus exposure and HLA in healthy donors. Vbeta (60) and Jbeta (13) primers were used in the PCR. TCRdb's copy holds only in-frame clones and misses some; the assay was immunoSEQ multiplex PCR. The table has roughly 90,000 clones, approximately 84% seen once. The sample was PBMCs. Source of these receptors: a man between 18 and 29 years old in good health and CMV-seronegative.

The V and J genes are TRBV29-1 and TRBJ2-1, with 11 positions matching TRBD2. Trimming took 2 bases from V and 7 from J; bases not matched to a gene: 10. The germline V gene encodes CDR1 SQVTM and CDR2 ANQGSEA. CDR3 size: 16 residues. This chain's CDR3 is CSVESLAGGRANEQFF. CDR3 sequence (DNA): TGCAGCGTTGAAAGTCTAGCGGGAGGACGCGCGAATGAGCAGTTCTTC.

The V gene is TRBV15, the J gene TRBJ1-1; unclear D gene. V was trimmed by 5 bases and J by 4 bases, leaving 14 bases between them. The CDR3 spans 14 residues. CDR1 LNHNV and CDR2 YYDKDF come from the germline V gene (reference sequence). The CDR3 region has the DNA TGTGCCACCAGCTCCCGGGAGAGGGTCACTGAAGCTTTCTTT. The encoded protein is CATSSRERVTEAFF.

The chain recombines TRBV5-4 with TRBJ2-5; a possible D gene is TRBD1 (6 bases). V was cut by 0 bases and J by 2 bases, with 8 bases left in between. The length of the CDR3 is 14 residues. Per the germline V gene, CDR1 is SGHNT and CDR2 is YYREEE (reference sequence). Written as DNA, the CDR3 is TGTGCCAGCAGCTTGGTAGGGACACAAGAGACCCAGTACTTC. Protein: CASSLVGTQETQYF.

The chain has TRBV6-6 and TRBJ2-1; TRBD2 matches at 7 bases. Germline loops: CDR1 MNHNY, CDR2 SVGAGI (reference sequence). The CDR3 is made up of 15 amino acids. V lost 3 bases and J lost 5; bases outside the gene matches: 7. The CDR3, as DNA: TGTGCCAGCAGTTATTCCGGACTAGTTAACAATGAGCAGTTCTTC. Translating it yields CASSYSGLVNNEQFF.

In its sample, this clone was seen a few times. The V gene is TRBV30, the J gene TRBJ2-1, with 8 bases fitting TRBD2. The CDR3 sequence is 14 residues long. V shed 2 bases, J shed 12 bases, and the junction held 12 bases outside the gene matches. Looked up from germline, CDR1 is GTSNPN and CDR2 is SVGIG (reference sequence). The CDR3 region has the DNA TGTGCCTGGAGTCCGAACATAGCGGGGTCAGGGCAGTTCTTC. Residues: CAWSPNIAGSGQFF.

The V gene is TRBV29-1, the J gene TRBJ1-1; 9 bases fit TRBD1. This CDR3 has 13 residues. CDR1 is SQVTM and CDR2 is ANQGSEA in the germline V gene. J lost 4 bases, V lost 6 bases, and 6 bases had no gene match. CDR3 nucleotide sequence: TGCAGCGTCTCTACAGGGGGCGGCACTGAAGCTTTCTTT. Protein: CSVSTGGGTEAFF. The full variable domain, in which reference TRBV29-1 and TRBJ1-1 provide the parts outside the CDR3, is SAVISQKPSRDICQRGTSLTIQCQVDSQVTMMFWYRQQPGQSLTLIATANQGSEATYESGFVIDKFPISRPNLTFSTLTVSNMSPEDSSIYLCSVSTGGGTEAFFGQGTRLTVV.

This chain connects TRBV9 to TRBJ2-7; D is possibly TRBD2 (5 bases). Trimming left V 0 bases short and J 8 bases short, with 15 bases between. Germline-derived CDR1 and CDR2 are SGDLS and YYNGEE. The CDR3 consists of 14 residues. CDR3 nucleotides: TGTGCCAGCAGCGTAGCCGCCTCCGAGGGCAAGCAGTACTTC. It encodes CASSVAASEGKQYF.

The CDR3 loop is CASSYSLATGELFF. Written as DNA, the CDR3 is TGTGCCAGCAGTTACTCACTAGCGACCGGGGAGCTGTTTTTT. This chain joins TRBV6-5 and TRBJ2-2, with 7 bases that match TRBD2. Trimming cost V 0 bases and J 5 bases; bases outside gene matches: 0. This CDR3 is built from 14 residues. CDR1 is MNHEY, CDR2 SVGAGI, per germline.

V gene TRBV27 combines with J gene TRBJ1-2; D not certain. V lost 3 bases and J lost 7, with 15 bases in between. CDR1 MNHEY and CDR2 SMNVEV come from the germline V gene (reference sequence). The CDR3 is made up of 14 amino acids. The DNA for the CDR3 is TGTGCCAGCAGTTTCATCGGGGATAGTGGTGGCTACACCTTC. Translated: CASSFIGDSGGYTF.

The gene calls are TRBV5-1 and TRBJ2-1; D remains unclear. Looked up from germline, CDR1 is SGHRS and CDR2 is YFSETQ. This CDR3 is 12 amino acids long. The V end lost 4 bases, the J end lost 8 bases, and 10 bases lay between the germline ends. CDR3 region: CASSQGVDEQFF. As DNA, the CDR3 is TGCGCCAGCAGCCAAGGAGTGGATGAGCAGTTCTTC.

The chain carries TRBV28 and TRBJ1-1; D remains ambiguous. The CDR3 extends over 12 amino acids. Germline V gene lookup returns CDR1 MDHEN and CDR2 SYDVKM. V was cut by 5 bases and J by 1 base, with 5 bases left in between. The CDR3 spells CASSEGNTEAFF. The CDR3 region has the DNA TGTGCCAGCAGTGAGGGGAACACTGAAGCTTTCTTT.

CDR3 residues: CASSPRGAGGWYEQYF. Here the CDR3 DNA reads TGTGCCAGCAGCCCCCGGGGAGCGGGAGGGTGGTATGAGCAGTACTTC. The rearrangement links TRBV7-2 to TRBJ2-7; 10 bases are shared with TRBD2. Germline V gene sequence: CDR1 SGHTA, CDR2 FQGNSA. Trimming took 5 bases from V and 7 from J; bases not matched to a gene: 14. This CDR3 contains 16 residues.

This chain joins TRBV4-1 and TRBJ2-7, with D tentatively TRBD2 (6 bases). CDR1 MGHRA and CDR2 YSYEKL come from the germline V gene. This CDR3 is built from 12 residues. Deletions cut 3 bases from V and 10 bases from J, with 13 bases between. The CDR3 sequence: CASSHAGTGQYF. CDR3 bases: TGCGCCAGCAGCCATGCAGGGACTGGCCAGTACTTC.

This chain links TRBV6-1 with TRBJ2-4; D ambiguous. This CDR3 comprises 14 residues. Per the germline V gene, CDR1 is MNHNS and CDR2 is SASEGT. Trimming left V 1 base short and J 15 bases short, with 19 bases between. For the CDR3, the DNA is TGTGCCAGCAGTGAAGGGCAGTCCAGTTTTTTTCTGTACTTC. Its translation: CASSEGQSSFFLYF.

The chain recombines TRBV6-1 with TRBJ2-6, with TRBD1 identical over 7 bases. The germline V gene has CDR1 MNHNS and CDR2 SASEGT. This CDR3 spans 15 amino acids. V shed 6 bases, J shed 1 base, and the junction held 3 bases outside the gene matches. CDR3 residues: CASRGQSSGANVLTF. CDR3 sequence (DNA): TGTGCCAGCAGGGGACAGTCTTCTGGGGCCAACGTCCTGACTTTC.

This chain joins TRBV27 and TRBJ2-7; 8 nucleotides align to TRBD1. With 2 bases clipped from V and 5 bases from J, the junction kept 14 bases outside the gene matches. CDR1 and CDR2 (germline): MNHEY, SMNVEV (reference sequence). The CDR3 is 17 amino acids. Written as DNA, the CDR3 is TGTGCCAGCAGTTTACAATCCCTTCGGACAGGGATGGACGAGCAGTACTTC. Amino acid sequence: CASSLQSLRTGMDEQYF.

The chain uses TRBV2 and TRBJ2-3; maybe TRBD1 (6 bases). V was pared by 6 bases and J by 1 base, with 14 bases between. From germline, CDR1 is SNHLY and CDR2 FYNNEI. CDR3 size: 15 residues. The CDR3 nucleotides are TGTGCCAGCAGGGGGGCCTCTTCACGCACAGATACGCAGTATTTT. Residues: CASRGASSRTDTQYF. Full variable domain (outside the CDR3, taken from reference TRBV2 and TRBJ2-3): EPEVTQTPSHQVTQMGQEVILRCVPISNHLYFYWYRQILGQKVEFLVSFYNNEISEKSEIFDDQFSVERPDGSNFTLKIRSTKLEDSAMYFCASRGASSRTDTQYFGPGTRLTVL.

This chain connects TRBV5-6 to TRBJ1-1, with D possibly TRBD1 on 5 matching bases. The V end lost 4 bases, the J end lost 0 bases, and 10 bases lay between the germline ends. The CDR3 has 14 amino acids. Germline CDR1 and CDR2: SGHDT and YYEEEE. DNA of the CDR3: TGTGCCAGCAGCGTAAGGGGAATGAACACTGAAGCTTTCTTT. It specifies CASSVRGMNTEAFF.